Described below is a single TCR beta chain sequence and its context. Its specificity is not known. Via MiXCR, TCRdb re-called the 5' RACE reads, giving one row per CDR3 protein. The repertoire has about 400,000 distinct CDR3 sequences, more than 9% of them found once; the top ten carry roughly 18%. The data were taken from a study of T cells after yellow fever vaccination. This CDR3 is 15 amino acids long. With V trimmed by 2 bases and J by 2 bases, 1 base remained unmatched. The germline gives CDR1 MNHEY, CDR2 SVGAGI. Study results and caveats: Peak timing came faster in the weaker secondary response, day 5 versus 15. Contaminating bulk clonotypes could be abundant in FACS-sorted repertoires.

The origin of this receptor is a young man who received the YFV17D yellow fever vaccine. This specimen was PBMCs, taken on the day of the first yellow fever vaccination. The V and J genes are TRBV6-5 and TRBJ2-1, with TRBD2 matching 9 bases. This CDR3 is CASSYASGTYNEQFF. The CDR3 DNA reads as TGTGCCAGCAGTTACGCTAGCGGGACCTACAATGAGCAGTTCTTC.